One sample yielded the 6 T cell receptor beta chains listed below, sequenced in a study of Ad26.COV2.S vaccination and SARS-CoV-2 variants. Clones were sequenced by immunoSEQ multiplex PCR, and TCRdb holds only the in-frame ones, with some missing. The sample contains 440,000 or so clones, over 80% of which appear only once. Treatment: some 20 received Ad26.COV2.S at low or high dose, single or two shots; about five received placebo; per-sample allocation not given. Specimens were obtained on day 63 following the first vaccine or placebo injection. Material: peripheral blood, obtained in a trial of Ad26.COV2.S vaccine versus placebo. Receptors were obtained from a person aged 18-65 years who received the Ad26.COV2.S COVID-19 vaccine or a placebo.

The chain recombines TRBV5-4 with TRBJ2-3; TRBD2 aligns across 7 bases. This CDR3 region has 16 residues. J gave up 3 bases and V 4 bases, and 11 bases lay outside the gene matches. Germline V lookup: CDR1 SGHNT, CDR2 YYREEE (reference sequence). The CDR3 DNA follows: TGTGCCAGCAGCATAGTCGGACTAGTTAGGACAGATACGCAGTATTTT. Amino acids: CASSIVGLVRTDTQYF.

This sequence joins TRBV5-4 and TRBJ2-1, with 8 bases identical to TRBD2. The CDR3 has 14 amino acids. V lost 7 bases and J lost 7; bases outside the gene matches: 10. The germline V gene has CDR1 SGHNT and CDR2 YYREEE (reference sequence). In DNA form, the CDR3 reads TGTGCCAGCTCGATCCGGGGGGGGCGGAATGAGCAGTTCTTC. Protein: CASSIRGGRNEQFF.

This chain connects TRBV11-2 to TRBJ2-7; 7 bases are a match to TRBD1. Trimming removed 1 base from V and 3 bases from J; junction bases left unmatched: 3. Germline CDR1 reads SGHAT; CDR2 reads FQNNGV. CDR3 length: 14 residues. In DNA form, the CDR3 reads TGTGCCAGCAGCTTAGTTCCAGGGGGCTACGAGCAGTACTTC. This codes for CASSLVPGGYEQYF.

This clone was observed once. This rearrangement joins TRBV4-3 to TRBJ1-2; 8 bases line up with TRBD1. CDR1 LGHNA and CDR2 YSLEER come from the germline V gene. The CDR3 runs to 15 residues. Trimming took 3 bases from V and 4 from J; bases not matched to a gene: 7. The CDR3 is CASSQRTGSGYGYTF. Here the CDR3 DNA reads TGCGCCAGCAGCCAGAGGACAGGGTCAGGCTATGGCTACACCTTC.

Turning to this clone: Other DNA sequences in this specimen translate into the identical CDR3. The chain uses TRBV4-1 and TRBJ1-4; no definite D call. Germline CDR1 is MGHRA and CDR2 is YSYEKL. V was clipped by 1 base and J by 8 bases, with 5 bases between them. The CDR3 has 12 amino acids. CDR3 loop: CASSQVREKLFF. CDR3 DNA: TGCGCCAGCAGCCAAGTTAGGGAAAAACTGTTTTTT.

This chain joins TRBV7-2 and TRBJ2-5, with unresolved D. Germline V gives CDR1 SGHTA, CDR2 FQGNSA. Trimming removed 1 base at V and 0 bases at J, with 6 bases between. The CDR3 is 14 residues long. The CDR3 DNA is TGTGCCAGCAGCTTAGTGGCGGACCAAGAGACCCAGTACTTC. Its protein is CASSLVADQETQYF.